Shown below are 21 T cell receptor beta chains from a single sample sequenced in a study of Ad26.COV2.S vaccination and SARS-CoV-2 variants. Here immunoSEQ multiplex PCR was the method, and the copy in TCRdb shows in-frame clones only, minus some. Among some 300,000 clones, around 85% were seen once, and the ten largest hold under 2.5%. The treatment is: some 20 received Ad26.COV2.S at low or high dose, single or two shots; roughly five received placebo; per-sample allocation not given. On day 63 after the first injection, vaccine and placebo recipients gave samples. The material sequenced was peripheral blood, taken in a trial of Ad26.COV2.S vaccine versus placebo. The origin of the receptors is a person aged 18 to 65 who received the Ad26.COV2.S COVID-19 vaccine or a placebo.

V usage is TRBV24-1 and J usage is TRBJ2-7; 7 positions agree with TRBD1. This CDR3 has 18 amino acids. With V trimmed by 2 bases and J by 3 bases, 15 bases remained unmatched. Per the germline V gene, CDR1 is KGHDR and CDR2 is SFDVKD. CDR3 amino acids: CATSDSGRQGFRGYEQYF. DNA of the CDR3: TGTGCCACCAGTGATTCGGGGAGACAGGGATTTCGGGGCTACGAGCAGTACTTC.

The chain links TRBV28 to TRBJ1-3; 9 bases line up with TRBD1. V lost 6 bases to trimming and J lost 2 bases; unmatched junction nucleotides: 2. Germline CDR1 MDHEN, CDR2 SYDVKM. There are 14 residues in the CDR3. DNA of the CDR3: TGTGCCAGCAGGGGACAGGGAACTGGAAACACCATATATTTT. It specifies CASRGQGTGNTIYF.

This chain connects TRBV7-9 to TRBJ1-2; 8 nucleotides agree with TRBD1. V gave up 6 bases and J gave up 5 bases; unmatched junction bases: 11. CDR3 length: 15 residues. The V gene's germline CDR1 is SEHNR and CDR2 FQNEAQ (reference sequence). The CDR3 spells CASSLQGQGVYGYTF. Written as DNA, the CDR3 is TGTGCCAGCAGTCTTCAAGGACAGGGAGTATATGGCTACACCTTC. Full variable domain (rest looked up from reference TRBV7-9 and TRBJ1-2): DTGVSQNPRHKITKRGQNVTFRCDPISEHNRLYWYRQTLGQGPEFLTYFQNEAQLEKSRLLSDRFSAERPKGSFSTLEIQRTEQGDSAMYLCASSLQGQGVYGYTFGSGTRLTVV.

The CDR3 spells CASSDTGLAGPNTDTQYF. The CDR3 DNA reads as TGTGCCAGCAGTGACACGGGACTAGCGGGACCGAACACAGATACGCAGTATTTT. The V and J genes are TRBV2 and TRBJ2-3; 13 nucleotides line up with TRBD2. V lost 3 bases to trimming and J lost 2 bases; unmatched junction nucleotides: 8. Germline V CDR1 and CDR2: SNHLY, FYNNEI. The CDR3 length is 18 residues.

In regard to this clone: One end of the junction does not line up with germline, which may come from a read error. V gene TRBV7-2 combines with J gene TRBJ2-3, with D uncertain. This CDR3 region has 12 residues. CDR1 is SGHTA, CDR2 FQGNSA, per germline. The CDR3: CASSFYSPEVDF. CDR3 nucleotides: TGTGCCAGCAGCTTCTATAGTCCCGAGGTGGATTTT.

This chain uses TRBV3-1 (or the pseudogene TRBV3-2) with TRBJ2-7, with D perhaps given as TRBD1 or TRBD2 (6 bases each). Germline CDR1 is LGHDT and CDR2 is YNNKEL (reference sequence). The CDR3 runs to 17 residues. V was trimmed by 3 bases and J by 2 bases, leaving 20 bases between them. In nucleotides, the CDR3 is TGTGCCAGCAGCCAGGACGGTTCGGGGGCACAACCCTACGAGCAGTACTTC. Its protein is CASSQDGSGAQPYEQYF.

The CDR3, as DNA: TGTGCCAGCAGCTTAGACACTAGCGGGGGCCTAGAGACCCAGTACTTC. This encodes CASSLDTSGGLETQYF. The chain employs TRBV11-3 and TRBJ2-5; TRBD2 matches 11 bases. The ends lost 0 bases at V and 4 bases at J; junction bases unmatched: 4. The CDR3 sequence is 16 residues long. Germline V CDR1 and CDR2: SGHNT, YENEEA.

The rearrangement joins TRBV2 to TRBJ2-4, with D uncertain. The ends were cut back, 6 bases at V and 1 base at J, with 19 bases in the middle. Germline CDR1 SNHLY, CDR2 FYNNEI. This CDR3 is built from 17 residues. The CDR3 DNA reads as TGTGCCAGCAGAGACCTAGACTGGGCGTTGGCCAAAAACATTCAGTACTTC. Amino acid sequence: CASRDLDWALAKNIQYF. The full variable domain, in which reference TRBV2 and TRBJ2-4 provide the parts outside the CDR3, is EPEVTQTPSHQVTQMGQEVILRCVPISNHLYFYWYRQILGQKVEFLVSFYNNEISEKSEIFDDQFSVERPDGSNFTLKIRSTKLEDSAMYFCASRDLDWALAKNIQYFGAGTRLSVL.

This chain joins TRBV19 and TRBJ2-3; TRBD2 matches at 7 bases. The CDR3 has 15 residues. Germline V gene sequence: CDR1 LNHDA, CDR2 SQIVND (reference sequence). With V trimmed by 6 bases and J by 7 bases, 13 bases remained unmatched. CDR3 coding DNA: TGTGCCAGTAGAATCGGAAGCGGGGAGTTGAATACGCAGTATTTT. This encodes CASRIGSGELNTQYF.

CDR3 DNA sequence: TGTGCCAGCAGCCCAGGCAGGGGGGGTACCGGGGAGCTGTTTTTT. Translation: CASSPGRGGTGELFF. V is TRBV5-4 and J is TRBJ2-2, with D perhaps being TRBD1 or TRBD2 (7 bases each). CDR1 and CDR2 from the germline V gene are SGHNT and YYREEE (reference sequence). This CDR3 is built from 15 residues. V was trimmed by 4 bases and J by 5 bases, leaving 15 bases between them.

The CDR3 DNA is TGTGCCAGCAGCAAACCGGGGAGCGGGGGGGCCCAAGAGACCCAGTACTTC. It specifies CASSKPGSGGAQETQYF. The chain combines TRBV7-2 with TRBJ2-5; 10 positions match TRBD2. The CDR3 spans 17 residues. Germline CDR1 SGHTA, CDR2 FQGNSA. V was clipped by 5 bases and J by 1 base; unmatched bases: 10.

This chain connects TRBV10-3 to TRBJ2-1, with 7 nucleotides matching TRBD1. The germline CDR1 and CDR2 sequences are ENHRY and SYGVKD. The V gene end was trimmed by 10 bases and the J gene end by 4 bases; junction bases not matched to a gene: 10. This CDR3 is 14 amino acids long. The CDR3 DNA is TGTGCCAGCGCCCGGGGACAGAATTACAATGAGCAGTTCTTC. This translates into CASARGQNYNEQFF.

The CDR3 nucleotides are TGTGCCAGCAGCCCTGGGACAGGGCCGCTCGGAGCAACTAATGAAAAACTGTTTTTT. Amino acids: CASSPGTGPLGATNEKLFF. This chain joins TRBV4-2 and TRBJ1-4, with TRBD1 matching 9 bases. Germline assignment: CDR1 LGHNA and CDR2 YNFKEQ. The V and J ends lost 4 bases and 0 bases, in that order; junction bases with no gene match: 12. The CDR3 is 19 amino acids.

This clone was counted at least ten times. The chain combines TRBV15 with TRBJ1-1; a possible D gene is TRBD1 (6 bases). Looked up from germline, CDR1 is LNHNV and CDR2 is YYDKDF (reference sequence). V lost 0 bases to trimming and J lost 0 bases, with 11 bases between them. This CDR3 spans 16 amino acids. The CDR3 sequence: CATSREFGQLNTEAFF. The DNA for the CDR3 is TGTGCCACCAGCAGAGAGTTCGGACAGCTGAACACTGAAGCTTTCTTT.

The rearrangement uses TRBV30 and TRBJ1-5; D is perhaps TRBD1 (5 bases). Deletions cut 1 base from V and 7 bases from J, with 8 bases between. Germline V CDR1 and CDR2: GTSNPN, SVGIG (reference sequence). The CDR3 totals 12 residues. Written as DNA, the CDR3 is TGTGCCTGGAGTGGGAAGGGGCAGCCCCAGCATTTT. This translates into CAWSGKGQPQHF.

This clone was found a few times. V gene TRBV7-8 combines with J gene TRBJ1-2; the D is unclear. Trimming shortened V by 5 bases and J by 2 bases, and 15 bases separated the two germline ends. This CDR3 has 15 residues. Germline V gene sequence: CDR1 SGHVS, CDR2 FQNEAQ. The CDR3 protein is CASSAGLGQNYGYTF. CDR3 bases: TGTGCCAGCAGCGCCGGGTTGGGCCAAAACTATGGCTACACCTTC.

V and J are TRBV18 and TRBJ1-1; D call uncertain. This CDR3 comprises 15 residues. V lost 0 bases to trimming and J lost 3 bases, with 11 bases between them. Per germline, CDR1 KGHSH and CDR2 LQKENI. Written as DNA, the CDR3 is TGTGCCAGCTCACCACCGTCGGGCTGGGACACTGAAGCTTTCTTT. It is translated as CASSPPSGWDTEAFF.

The chain carries TRBV7-8 and TRBJ2-5, with D perhaps matching TRBD1 (6 bases). The germline gives CDR1 SGHVS, CDR2 FQNEAQ. Trimming took 3 bases from V and 3 from J, leaving 14 bases between them. The CDR3 runs to 15 residues. The CDR3 DNA reads as TGTGCCAGCAGCTTCAGGGGCCTAGGGGAAGAGACCCAGTACTTC. Translated, it gives CASSFRGLGEETQYF.

V and J are TRBV19 and TRBJ1-3; D may be TRBD1 (6 bases). The V and J ends lost 7 bases and 0 bases respectively, with 10 bases between them. The CDR3 spans 14 residues. Per germline, CDR1 LNHDA and CDR2 SQIVND (reference sequence). In DNA form, the CDR3 reads TGTGCCAGTAACAGGGAAATCTCTGGAAACACCATATATTTT. It encodes CASNREISGNTIYF.

This rearrangement joins TRBV3-1 (or the pseudogene TRBV3-2) to TRBJ2-7; tentative D call: TRBD2 (7 bases). The CDR3 consists of 15 residues. Looked up from germline, CDR1 is LGHDT and CDR2 is YNNKEL (reference sequence). V lost 7 bases and J 4 bases, leaving 20 bases between the germline ends. CDR3 nucleotides: TGTGCCAGCAACCGTGGATTTGGGGGGGCATACGAGCAGTACTTC. This sequence encodes CASNRGFGGAYEQYF.

The genes are TRBV5-1 and TRBJ2-2; D is uncertain. Germline values: CDR1 SGHRS, CDR2 YFSETQ. This CDR3 spans 17 amino acids. The V end lost 3 bases, the J end lost 5 bases, and 20 bases lay between the germline ends. The CDR3 coding sequence is TGCGCCAGCAGCTCAACCGGACCCCTAGAAAAAACCGGGGAGCTGTTTTTT. It codes for CASSSTGPLEKTGELFF. Full variable domain (outside the CDR3, taken from reference TRBV5-1 and TRBJ2-2): KAGVTQTPRYLIKTRGQQVTLSCSPISGHRSVSWYQQTPGQGLQFLFEYFSETQRNKGNFPGRFSGRQFSNSRSEMNVSTLELGDSALYLCASSSTGPLEKTGELFFGEGSRLTVL.